This is a list of T cell receptor beta chains from one sample in a study of cytomegalovirus exposure and HLA in healthy donors. Produced via immunoSEQ multiplex PCR; TCRdb's table is partial and in-frame only. The sample records around 150,000 clones, 80% being singletons. The specimen was PBMCs. These receptors originate from a man between 18 and 29 years old in good health and CMV-seropositive. The CDR3 runs from the conserved cysteine through the conserved F or W. Size values are once, few and many counts, or a class for expanded clones, and some rows have none.

TRBV5-6	NA	TRBJ1-1	CASNLRQGLPEAFF
TRBV7-9	NA	TRBJ1-1	CASSFERFQGLTEAFF
TRBV27	NA	TRBJ2-7	CASSLMGVDGEQYF
TRBV7-2	NA	NA	CASSIRDRDLTYEQYF
TRBV10-2	NA	TRBJ2-3	CASLRRAGGPTDTQYF
TRBV10-3	NA	TRBJ1-6	CAISETGDSPLHF
TRBV6-1	NA	TRBJ2-2	CASIPQRQTGELFF
TRBV6-5	once	TRBJ1-2	CASSYRGGSLTF
TRBV27	NA	TRBJ2-7	CASTPRLAGVGEQYF
TRBV7-2	few	TRBJ1-2	CASSLEGASYGYTF
TRBV19	NA	TRBJ1-5	CASSIGHNQPQHF
TRBV4-2	NA	TRBJ2-7	CASSPVAASGEQYF
TRBV30	NA	TRBJ2-3	CAWTRSRSTDTQYF
TRBV2	NA	NA	CASSGGGPYEQYF
TRBV11-2	NA	TRBJ1-6	CASSYSGTGTDSPLHF